This T cell receptor beta chain was profiled in a study of regulatory T cells in long-lasting Graves disease. This CDR3 is built from 15 residues. Between the trimmed V and J ends, which lost 0 bases and 5 bases, there was a span of 12 bases. Germline CDR1 is MNHNS and CDR2 is SASEGT. Arm-PCR of CDR3 regions and iRepertoire HTBI primers were the basis on which TCR beta libraries were built. TCRdb reanalysed the multiplex PCR reads using MiXCR and keeps one entry per CDR3 protein. The table lists 350,000 to 400,000 distinct CDR3 sequences, around 16% of them singletons. Findings of the study overall: Limited samples may have lowered accuracy. Persistent Graves' patients possessed reduced TCR diversity relative to recently diagnosed ones.

This clonotype was recorded at least ten times. The antigen is not known. Time point here: newly diagnosed GD, antithyroid drugs for less than 3 months. Following extraction of RNA from PBMCs, that RNA was used to make the TCR library. These data are also associated with another study on T cells in Graves' hyperthyroidism and ophthalmopathy. From that second work: In blood, most of the thyroid clonotypes expanded above 0.001 were also present.

The receptor was derived from a woman in her late teens or twenties with Graves disease. The rearrangement links TRBV6-1 to TRBJ2-3, with D perhaps matching TRBD1 (5 bases). The sequencing used peripheral blood mononuclear cells (PBMCs), collected at new diagnosis, from a patient treated with antithyroid drugs. CDR3 amino acids: CASSEALRQRDTQYF. The CDR3 DNA follows: TGTGCCAGCAGTGAAGCGCTTCGACAGCGAGATACGCAGTATTTT.